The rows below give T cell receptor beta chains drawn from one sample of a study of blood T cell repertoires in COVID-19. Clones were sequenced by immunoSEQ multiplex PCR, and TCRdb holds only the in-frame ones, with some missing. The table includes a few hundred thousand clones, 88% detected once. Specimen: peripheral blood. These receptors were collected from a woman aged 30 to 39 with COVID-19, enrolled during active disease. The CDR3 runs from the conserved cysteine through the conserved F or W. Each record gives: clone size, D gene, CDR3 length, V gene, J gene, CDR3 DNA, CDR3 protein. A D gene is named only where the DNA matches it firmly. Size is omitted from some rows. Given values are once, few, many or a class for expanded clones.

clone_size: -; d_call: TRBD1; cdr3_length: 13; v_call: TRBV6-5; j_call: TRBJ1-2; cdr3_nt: TGTGCCAGCAGCTCCGGGACAGGGGTCGGCTACACCTTC; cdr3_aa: CASSSGTGVGYTF
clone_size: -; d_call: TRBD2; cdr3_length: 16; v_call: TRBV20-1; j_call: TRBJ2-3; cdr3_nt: TGCAGTGCTAGTGGGTCGCGGGAGGATTACACAGATACGCAGTATTTT; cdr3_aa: CSASGSREDYTDTQYF
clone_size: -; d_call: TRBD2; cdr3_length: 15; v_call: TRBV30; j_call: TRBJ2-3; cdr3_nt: TGTGCCTGGAGTGTACAAGCGGGAGGAGGATATACGCAGTATTTT; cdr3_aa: CAWSVQAGGGYTQYF
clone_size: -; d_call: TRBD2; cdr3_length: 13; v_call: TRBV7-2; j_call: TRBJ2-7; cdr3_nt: TGTGCCATTGCACTTGCGGGAGACCACGAGCAGTACTTC; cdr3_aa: CAIALAGDHEQYF
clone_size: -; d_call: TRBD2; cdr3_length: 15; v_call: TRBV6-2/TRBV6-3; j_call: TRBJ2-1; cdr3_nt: TGTGCCAGCAGTAGAGCGGGAGGGCCTTTGGATGAGCAGTTCTTC; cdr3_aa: CASSRAGGPLDEQFF
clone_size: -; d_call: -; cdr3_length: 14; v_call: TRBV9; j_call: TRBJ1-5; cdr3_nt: TGTGCCAGCAGCGATGGGGACTATAATCAGCCCCAGCATTTT; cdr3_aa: CASSDGDYNQPQHF
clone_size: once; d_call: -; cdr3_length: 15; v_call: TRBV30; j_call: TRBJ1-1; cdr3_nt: TGTGCCTGGAGTTTGACACAGTGGGCGAACACTGAAGCTTTCTTT; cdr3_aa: CAWSLTQWANTEAFF
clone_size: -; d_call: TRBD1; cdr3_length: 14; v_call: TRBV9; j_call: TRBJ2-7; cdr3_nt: TGTGCCAGCAGCACACAAATGACAGGGGTGGAGCAGTACTTC; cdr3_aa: CASSTQMTGVEQYF
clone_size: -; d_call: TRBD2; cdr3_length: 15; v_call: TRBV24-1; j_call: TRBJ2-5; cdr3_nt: TGTGCCACCAGTGATCGACTAGCGGGTCAAGAGACCCAGTACTTC; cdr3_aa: CATSDRLAGQETQYF
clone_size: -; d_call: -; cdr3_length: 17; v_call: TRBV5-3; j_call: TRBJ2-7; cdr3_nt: TGTGCCAGAAGCTTCCTAAACACAGGGCTATCCAGCTACGAGCAGTACTTC; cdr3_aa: CARSFLNTGLSSYEQYF
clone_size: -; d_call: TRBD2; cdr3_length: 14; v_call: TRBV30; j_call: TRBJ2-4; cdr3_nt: TGTGCCTGGACTGCTCCGGGACTAACAAACATTCAGTACTTC; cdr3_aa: CAWTAPGLTNIQYF
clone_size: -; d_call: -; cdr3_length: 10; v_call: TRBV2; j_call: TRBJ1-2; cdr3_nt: TGTGCCAGCAGACAAGTTTACTACACCTTC; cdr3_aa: CASRQVYYTF
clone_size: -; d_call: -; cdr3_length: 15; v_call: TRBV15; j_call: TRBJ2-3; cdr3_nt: TGTGCCACCAGCGGGTCGCAGGGGAGCGCAGATACGCAGTATTTT; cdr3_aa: CATSGSQGSADTQYF
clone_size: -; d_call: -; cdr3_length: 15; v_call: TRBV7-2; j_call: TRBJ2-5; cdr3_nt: TGTGCCAGCAGCTTAGAGGAAACTAGACAAGAGACCCAGTACTTC; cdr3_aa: CASSLEETRQETQYF
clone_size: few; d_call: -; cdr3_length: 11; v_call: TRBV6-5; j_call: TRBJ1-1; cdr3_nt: TGTGCCAGCACCACAACAGGGTTAACTTTCTTT; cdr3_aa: CASTTTGLTFF
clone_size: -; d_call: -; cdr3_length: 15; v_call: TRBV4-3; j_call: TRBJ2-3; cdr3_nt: TGCGCCAGCAGCCAAGATGGCGGGCCCACAGATACGCAGTATTTT; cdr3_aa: CASSQDGGPTDTQYF
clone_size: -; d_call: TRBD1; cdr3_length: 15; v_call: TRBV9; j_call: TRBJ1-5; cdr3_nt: TGTGCCAGCAGCGTAACAGGGGGAGTGGATCAGCCCCAGCATTTT; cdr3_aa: CASSVTGGVDQPQHF
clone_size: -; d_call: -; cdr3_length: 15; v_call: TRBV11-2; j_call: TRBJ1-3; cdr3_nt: TGTGCCAGCAGTTTCAGGGGAAGCTCTGGAAACACCATATATTTT; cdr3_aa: CASSFRGSSGNTIYF
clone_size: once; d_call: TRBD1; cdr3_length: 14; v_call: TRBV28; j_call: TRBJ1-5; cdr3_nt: TGTGCCAGCAGACAGGGGGCTGGGGATCAGCCCCAGCATTTT; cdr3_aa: CASRQGAGDQPQHF
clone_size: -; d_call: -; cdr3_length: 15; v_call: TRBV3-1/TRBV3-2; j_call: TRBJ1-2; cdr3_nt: TGTGCCAGCAGCCAAGGGGGCGGGGCGCGTTATGGCTACACCTTC; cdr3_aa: CASSQGGGARYGYTF
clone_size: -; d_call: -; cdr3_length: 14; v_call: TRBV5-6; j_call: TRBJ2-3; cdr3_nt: TGTGCCAGCAGCCCCGTGGGCAGCACAGATACGCAGTATTTT; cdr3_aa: CASSPVGSTDTQYF
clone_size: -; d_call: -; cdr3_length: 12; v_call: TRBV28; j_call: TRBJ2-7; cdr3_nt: TGTGCCAGCAGGTCAGGGGACTACGAGCAGTACTTC; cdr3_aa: CASRSGDYEQYF
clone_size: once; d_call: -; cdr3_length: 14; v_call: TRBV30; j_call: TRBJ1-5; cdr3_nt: TGTGCCTGGGGACGCGATCAGGGGAGTCAGCCCCAGCATTTT; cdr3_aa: CAWGRDQGSQPQHF
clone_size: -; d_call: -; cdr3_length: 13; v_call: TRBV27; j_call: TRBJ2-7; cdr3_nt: TGTGCCAGTAGAATGACTTTCTCCTACGAGCAGTACTTC; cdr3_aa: CASRMTFSYEQYF
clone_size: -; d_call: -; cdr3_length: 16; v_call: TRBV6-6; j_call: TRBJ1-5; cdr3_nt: TGTGCCAGCAGTTACCCCCTTGCTGAGGGCAATCAGCCCCAGCATTTT; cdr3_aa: CASSYPLAEGNQPQHF
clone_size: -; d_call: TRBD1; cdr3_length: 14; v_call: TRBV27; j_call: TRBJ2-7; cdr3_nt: TGTGCCAGCAGCCTAGACAGGGGGCAATACGAGCAGTACTTC; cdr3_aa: CASSLDRGQYEQYF
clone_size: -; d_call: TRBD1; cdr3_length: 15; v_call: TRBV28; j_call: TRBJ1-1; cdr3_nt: TGTGCCAGCAGTTTATTAGGGACAGGGGGCACTGAAGCTTTCTTT; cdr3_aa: CASSLLGTGGTEAFF
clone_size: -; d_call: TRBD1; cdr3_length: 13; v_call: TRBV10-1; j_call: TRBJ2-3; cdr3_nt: TGCGCCAGCGGCGGACAGGGCACAGATACGCAGTATTTT; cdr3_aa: CASGGQGTDTQYF
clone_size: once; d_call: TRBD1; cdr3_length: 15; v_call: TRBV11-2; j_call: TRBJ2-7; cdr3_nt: TGTGCCAGCAGTAACCGGGACAGGGGGTCATACGAGCAGTACTTC; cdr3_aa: CASSNRDRGSYEQYF
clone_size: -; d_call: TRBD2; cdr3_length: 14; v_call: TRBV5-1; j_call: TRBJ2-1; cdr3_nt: TGCGCCAGCGGGACTAGCGGGAGCTACAATGAGCAGTTCTTC; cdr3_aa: CASGTSGSYNEQFF
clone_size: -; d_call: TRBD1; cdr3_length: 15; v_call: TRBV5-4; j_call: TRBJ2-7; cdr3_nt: TGTGCCAGCAGCTTGGTTGGGACAGGGGAACGCGAGCAGTACTTC; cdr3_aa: CASSLVGTGEREQYF
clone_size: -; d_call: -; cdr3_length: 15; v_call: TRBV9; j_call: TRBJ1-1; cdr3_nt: TGTGCCAGCAGCGTAGAGGGAGGGTTGAACACTGAAGCTTTCTTT; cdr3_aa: CASSVEGGLNTEAFF
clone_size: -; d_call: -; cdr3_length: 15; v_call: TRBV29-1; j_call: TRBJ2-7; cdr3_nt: TGCAGCGTTGAACTTCTTCGAGATAGCTCCTACGAGCAGTACTTC; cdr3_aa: CSVELLRDSSYEQYF
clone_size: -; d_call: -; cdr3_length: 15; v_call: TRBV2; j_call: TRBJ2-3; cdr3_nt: TGTGCCAGCACCCAAGAGTACGGGAGAGGGGATACGCAGTATTTT; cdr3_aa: CASTQEYGRGDTQYF
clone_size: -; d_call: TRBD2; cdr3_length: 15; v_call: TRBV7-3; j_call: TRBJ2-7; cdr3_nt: TGTGCCAGCAGCCTAGCGGCGGGAGCAGAACACGAGCAGTACTTC; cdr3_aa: CASSLAAGAEHEQYF
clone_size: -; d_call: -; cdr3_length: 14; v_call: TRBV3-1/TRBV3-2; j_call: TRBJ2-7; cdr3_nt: TGTGCCAGCAGCCGGGAGACCTACTCCTACGAGCAGTACTTC; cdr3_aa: CASSRETYSYEQYF
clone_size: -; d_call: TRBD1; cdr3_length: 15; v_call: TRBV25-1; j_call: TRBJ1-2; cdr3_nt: TGTGCCAGCAGTGAAGGGACAGGGGGCCAATATGGCTACACCTTC; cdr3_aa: CASSEGTGGQYGYTF
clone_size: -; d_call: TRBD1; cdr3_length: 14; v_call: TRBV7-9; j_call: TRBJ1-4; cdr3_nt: TGTGCCAGCAGCTTTGGGACAGCTAGTGAAAAACTGTTTTTT; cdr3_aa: CASSFGTASEKLFF
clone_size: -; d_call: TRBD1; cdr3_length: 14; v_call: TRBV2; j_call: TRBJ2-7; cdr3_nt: TGTGCCAGCCTTTCCGGGACAGGGGGCAACGAGCAGTACTTC; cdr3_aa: CASLSGTGGNEQYF
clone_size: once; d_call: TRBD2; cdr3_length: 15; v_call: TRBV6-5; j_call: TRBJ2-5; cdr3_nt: TGTGCCAGCAGTTATTCTAGCGGGAGGCCAGAGACCCAGTACTTC; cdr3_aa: CASSYSSGRPETQYF
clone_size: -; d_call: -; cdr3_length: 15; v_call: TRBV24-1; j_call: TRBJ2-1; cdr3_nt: TGTGCCACCAGTGACCCCGGGTCCCCTCGCATTGAGCAGTTCTTC; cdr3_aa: CATSDPGSPRIEQFF
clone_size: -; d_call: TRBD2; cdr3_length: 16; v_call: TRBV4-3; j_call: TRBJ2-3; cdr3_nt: TGCGCCAGCAGCCAAGATAGCGGGAGGACCACAGATACGCAGTATTTT; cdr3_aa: CASSQDSGRTTDTQYF
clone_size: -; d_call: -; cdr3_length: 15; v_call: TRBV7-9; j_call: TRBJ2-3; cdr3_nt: TGTGCCAGCAGCCGCCCCGGGGGGCGCACAGATACGCAGTATTTT; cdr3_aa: CASSRPGGRTDTQYF
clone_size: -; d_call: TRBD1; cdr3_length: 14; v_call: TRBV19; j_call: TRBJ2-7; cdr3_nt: TGTGCCAGTAGTAGCGGACAGGGGAGGGACGAGCAGTACTTC; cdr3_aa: CASSSGQGRDEQYF
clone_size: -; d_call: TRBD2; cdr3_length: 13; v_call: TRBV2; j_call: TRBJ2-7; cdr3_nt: TGTGCCAGCGGGACTAGCGGGAGGTACGAGCAGTACTTC; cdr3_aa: CASGTSGRYEQYF
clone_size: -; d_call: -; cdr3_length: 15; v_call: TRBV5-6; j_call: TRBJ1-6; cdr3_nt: TGTGCCAGCAGCCGAGGCGGGGGGAGGAATTCACCCCTCCACTTT; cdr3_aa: CASSRGGGRNSPLHF
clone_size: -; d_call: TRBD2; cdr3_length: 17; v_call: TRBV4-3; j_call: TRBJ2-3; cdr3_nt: TGCGCCAGCAGCCAAGGATCGAGCGGGAGGGCAGGAGATACGCAGTATTTT; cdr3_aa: CASSQGSSGRAGDTQYF
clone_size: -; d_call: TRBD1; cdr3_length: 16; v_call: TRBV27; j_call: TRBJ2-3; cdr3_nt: TGTGCCAGCAGTTCCCCTCGGACAGGCCGCGCAGATACGCAGTATTTT; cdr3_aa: CASSSPRTGRADTQYF
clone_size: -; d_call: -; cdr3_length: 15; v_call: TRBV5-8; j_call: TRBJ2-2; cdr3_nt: TGTGCCAGCAGCTGGGTCGGGAGTTTACCCGGGGAGCTGTTTTTT; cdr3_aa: CASSWVGSLPGELFF
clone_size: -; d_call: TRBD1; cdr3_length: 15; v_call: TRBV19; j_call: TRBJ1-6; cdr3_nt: TGTGCCAGTACCCCCCCGGGACAGGGGGATTCACCCCTCCACTTT; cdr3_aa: CASTPPGQGDSPLHF
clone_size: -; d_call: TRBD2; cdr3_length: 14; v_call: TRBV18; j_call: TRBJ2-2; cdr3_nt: TGTGCCAGCTCACGGGGACTAGGAACCGGGGAGCTGTTTTTT; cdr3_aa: CASSRGLGTGELFF
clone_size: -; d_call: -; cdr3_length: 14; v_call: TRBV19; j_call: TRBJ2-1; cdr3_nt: TGTGCCGCAAACAGAGGGGGTTTCTACAATGAGCAGTTCTTC; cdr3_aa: CAANRGGFYNEQFF
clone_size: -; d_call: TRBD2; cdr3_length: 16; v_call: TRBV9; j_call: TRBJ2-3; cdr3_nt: TGTGCCAGCAGCGTAGGAACGGGAGGCGGCACAGATACGCAGTATTTT; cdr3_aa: CASSVGTGGGTDTQYF
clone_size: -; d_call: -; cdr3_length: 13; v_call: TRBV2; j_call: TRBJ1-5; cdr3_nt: TGTGCCAGCATCGACAGGTACGGACGGCCCCAGCATTTT; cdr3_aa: CASIDRYGRPQHF